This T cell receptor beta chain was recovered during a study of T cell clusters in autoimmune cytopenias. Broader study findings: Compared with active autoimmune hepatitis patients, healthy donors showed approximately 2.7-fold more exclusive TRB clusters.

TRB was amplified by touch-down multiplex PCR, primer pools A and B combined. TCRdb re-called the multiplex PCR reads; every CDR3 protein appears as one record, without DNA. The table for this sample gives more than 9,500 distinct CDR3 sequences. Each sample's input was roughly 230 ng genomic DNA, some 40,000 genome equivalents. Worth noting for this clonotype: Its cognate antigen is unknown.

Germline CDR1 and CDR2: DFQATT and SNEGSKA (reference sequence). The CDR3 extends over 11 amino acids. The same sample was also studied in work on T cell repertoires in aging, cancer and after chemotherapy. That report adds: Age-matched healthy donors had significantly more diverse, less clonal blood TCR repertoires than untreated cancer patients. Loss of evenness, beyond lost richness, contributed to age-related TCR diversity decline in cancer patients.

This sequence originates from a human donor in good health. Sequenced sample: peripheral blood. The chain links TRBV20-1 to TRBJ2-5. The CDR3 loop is CSAKRVETQYF.